The T cell receptor (beta chain) under discussion was sequenced for a study of T cell responses to AZD1222 COVID-19 vaccine. Unmatched junction bases numbered 4, after V lost 5 bases and J lost 4 bases. CDR3 length: 14 residues. Germline V gene lookup returns CDR1 MNHEY and CDR2 SMNVEV (reference sequence). This clone was seen more than once but under ten times. Using immunoSEQ multiplex PCR, the repertoire was profiled, and TCRdb retains in-frame clones only, with some absent. The sample holds roughly 48,000 clones, over 75% seen once. Sequenced here: peripheral blood, sampled 28 days after the second AZD1222 dose. The chain employs TRBV27 and TRBJ2-7, with TRBD2 identical over 11 bases. The receptor comes from an adult who received the AZD1222 COVID-19 vaccine. As DNA, the CDR3 is TGTGCCAGCAGTATAGCGGGGGGGCCGTACGAGCAGTACTTC. Its protein product is CASSIAGGPYEQYF.